This paragraph covers one T cell receptor beta chain sequence. The antigen is unknown. An Oncomine TCR Beta short-read assay was used to sequence the DNA from cultured CD4+ T cells. From CD4+ T cells that had been cultured, genomic DNA was extracted. TCRdb ran MiXCR on the PCR reads and lists one entry per CDR3 protein. The repertoire holds about 11,000 distinct CDR3 sequences, with under 70% as singletons. The data stem from a study of vaccination and CD4 T cells after COVID-19. The CDR3 is 14 residues long. V was clipped by 2 bases and J by 5 bases, with 13 bases between them. Germline values: CDR1 DFQATT, CDR2 SNEGSKA (reference sequence). Treatment noted: roughly ten-day PBMC culture with coronavirus spike peptide pools or control peptides (ViraFEST assay).

The chain uses TRBV20-1 and TRBJ1-5; D unresolved. The sequenced sample was CD4+ T cells from blood, cultured in vitro. The sequence came from a human donor who had recovered from COVID-19. The CDR3 loop is CSARSSSGDQPQHF. The CDR3 coding sequence is TGCAGTGCTAGATCTTCGAGCGGAGATCAGCCCCAGCATTTT.